This TCR beta chain was found in a study of cytomegalovirus exposure and HLA in healthy donors. Background on the study: HLA-typed donors contributed 65 million to 95 million unique TCRs, which were held in an early data release.

About this clone itself: Its antigen remains unknown.

Study results and caveats: High sensitivity and specificity were reportedly achieved when the classifier diagnosed cytomegalovirus status.

The CDR3 runs to 16 residues. Germline V gene sequence: CDR1 SGHTA, CDR2 FQGTGA. Trimming removed 0 bases from V and 1 base from J, with 12 bases in between. Primers: 60 Vbeta forward and 13 Jbeta reverse. Sequenced by immunoSEQ multiplex PCR; TCRdb stores in-frame clones only, minus some. The data show approximately 150,000 clones, roughly 80% seen once. Sequencing was done on a sample of PBMCs. The TCR originated in a male donor in good health and CMV-seronegative. V is TRBV7-3 and J is TRBJ2-5; tentative D call: TRBD2 (6 bases). The CDR3 DNA is TGTGCCAGCAGCTTAACGGGCAGCGGGCCCCAAGAGACCCAGTACTTC. This encodes CASSLTGSGPQETQYF.